Following are 15 T cell receptor beta chains from one sample sequenced in a study of spatial heterogeneity in lung cancer. Specified time point: blood at routine non-recurrence follow-up after resection. TCRdb called the 5' RACE reads again in MiXCR, with one record for every CDR3 protein. The sample consists of 60,000 to 85,000 distinct CDR3 sequences, 8% to 9.5% of them appearing once. The sequencing here drew on PBMCs, taken at follow-up. Receptors were obtained from a female donor with early-stage non-small cell lung cancer.

This clonotype was counted ten times or more. The chain links TRBV21-1 to TRBJ2-7. TRBV21-1 is shown as a pseudogene. CDR3 length equals 14 residues. The CDR3 region is CASSKCGQPYEQYF. The CDR3 coding sequence is TGTGCCAGCAGCAAATGCGGACAACCCTACGAGCAGTACTTC.

This clonotype showed up many times. The CDR3 sequence is CSVEDPLTDTQYF. The DNA of the CDR3 is TGCAGCGTTGAAGATCCCCTCACAGATACGCAGTATTTT. This chain links TRBV29-1 with TRBJ2-3; no clear D. Germline V gives CDR1 SQVTM, CDR2 ANQGSEA. Trimming shortened V by 0 bases and J by 2 bases, and 6 bases separated the two germline ends. The CDR3 length is 13 residues.

This clonotype has at least ten counts. The rearrangement joins TRBV20-1 to TRBJ1-2; possibly TRBD1 for D (6 bases). The CDR3 spans 13 residues. From germline, CDR1 is DFQATT and CDR2 SNEGSKA (reference sequence). V was shortened by 8 bases and J by 8 bases, with 21 bases between the two germline ends. The CDR3 spells CSHRLPGQLGYTF. The CDR3, as DNA: TGCAGTCATAGGCTGCCCGGACAGCTAGGCTACACCTTC.

CDR3 in amino acids: CASSLGSGRNEQYF. CDR3 sequence (DNA): TGTGCCAGCAGTTTGGGTAGCGGGAGAAACGAGCAGTACTTC. V is TRBV12-3 or TRBV12-4 and J is TRBJ2-7; TRBD2 matches at 9 bases. The CDR3 runs to 14 residues. V lost 3 bases, J lost 5 bases, and 5 bases stayed unmatched.

This chain links TRBV10-1 with TRBJ2-2, with D unclear. CDR1 WNHNN and CDR2 SYGVQD come from the germline V gene (reference sequence). This CDR3 contains 12 residues. The V gene lost 10 bases and the J gene lost 5 bases, with 11 bases spanning the gap. The CDR3 sequence: CATSKSTGELFF. The CDR3 DNA sequence: TGCGCCACCTCCAAGAGTACCGGGGAGCTGTTTTTT.

This clonotype occurred a few times. The rearrangement links TRBV10-2 to TRBJ1-1; the D is unclear. Per germline, CDR1 WSHSY and CDR2 SAAADI. The V gene lost 2 bases and the J gene lost 5 bases, with 12 bases spanning the gap. The CDR3 consists of 14 residues. CDR3 sequence reads: CASSEPREGTEAFF. The CDR3 nucleotides are TGCGCCAGCAGTGAGCCAAGAGAAGGGACTGAAGCTTTCTTT.

Many counts were recorded for this clonotype. The V gene is TRBV10-3, the J gene TRBJ2-3, with TRBD2 as a possible D gene (5 bases). The length of the CDR3 is 13 residues. CDR1 is ENHRY and CDR2 is SYGVKD in the germline V gene. The V end was cut by 10 bases, the J end by 3 bases, with 14 bases between. The CDR3 region is CATQRTVTDTQYF. CDR3 DNA: TGTGCCACCCAGAGGACTGTGACAGATACGCAGTATTTT.

In this sample, this clonotype turned up many times. This chain connects TRBV11-2 to TRBJ2-2; TRBD2 might be the D (5 bases). CDR1 SGHAT and CDR2 FQNNGV come from the germline V gene. The CDR3 contains 14 residues. Trimming removed 3 bases from V and 4 bases from J, with 9 bases in between. This CDR3 reads CASSFWAGTGELFF. The CDR3 bases are TGTGCCAGCAGCTTTTGGGCGGGCACCGGGGAGCTGTTTTTT. The full variable domain, completed using reference TRBV11-2 and TRBJ2-2, is EAGVAQSPRYKIIEKRQSVAFWCNPISGHATLYWYQQILGQGPKLLIQFQNNGVVDDSQLPKDRFSAERLKGVDSTLKIQPAKLEDSAVYLCASSFWAGTGELFFGEGSRLTVL.

The V call is TRBV3-1, the J call TRBJ2-1; TRBD1 is a possible D gene (6 bases). Per the germline V gene, CDR1 is LGHDT and CDR2 is YNNKEL (reference sequence). V was trimmed by 0 bases and J by 13 bases, leaving 10 bases between them. The CDR3 loop spans 12 amino acids. The CDR3 nucleotides are TGTGCCAGCAGCCAAGACAGGGGAGACCAGTTCTTC. It yields the protein CASSQDRGDQFF.

The table lists this clonotype with a few counts. V is TRBV20-1 and J is TRBJ2-1, with 13 bases fitting TRBD2. With V trimmed by 0 bases and J by 7 bases, 3 bases remained unmatched. Germline V gene sequence: CDR1 DFQATT, CDR2 SNEGSKA (reference sequence). The CDR3 length is 15 residues. CDR3 bases: TGCAGTGCTAGAGACGGGACTAGCGGGAAGAATGAGCAGTTCTTC. It specifies CSARDGTSGKNEQFF.

This clonotype was seen a few times. The chain combines TRBV5-4 with TRBJ2-1; 11 bases match TRBD1. The J segment lost 4 bases and the V segment lost 3 bases, leaving 6 bases of the junction unmatched. The V gene's germline CDR1 is SGHNT and CDR2 YYREEE (reference sequence). The CDR3 is 16 amino acids. The CDR3 reads CASSSMDRGPYNEQFF. The CDR3 bases are TGTGCCAGCAGCTCGATGGACAGGGGGCCTTACAATGAGCAGTTCTTC.

This clonotype came up a few times. The chain joins TRBV7-9 to TRBJ1-5, with 9 bases that match TRBD1. V shed 5 bases and J 5 bases; nucleotides not matched to a gene: 4. Germline values: CDR1 SEHNR, CDR2 FQNEAQ (reference sequence). CDR3 length equals 14 residues. The chain's CDR3 is CASSTGTGHQPQHF. CDR3 DNA: TGTGCCAGCAGCACCGGGACAGGGCATCAGCCCCAGCATTTT.

This clonotype was observed many times. The chain employs TRBV6-5 and TRBJ1-1; D is undetermined. In germline, CDR1 is MNHEY, CDR2 SVGAGI. The V end lost 5 bases, the J end lost 1 base, and 5 bases lay between the germline ends. The CDR3 totals 12 residues. CDR3 sequence: CASSRRNTEAFF. CDR3 DNA sequence: TGTGCCAGCAGTAGACGGAACACTGAAGCTTTCTTT.

The sample holds a few counts of this clonotype. The chain has TRBV4-1 and TRBJ2-7, with 9 bases matching TRBD2. The J segment lost 4 bases and the V segment lost 3 bases, leaving 7 bases of the junction unmatched. CDR1 is MGHRA, CDR2 YSYEKL, per germline. The CDR3 is 15 amino acids. CDR3 coding DNA: TGCGCCAGCAGCCAGACCGGGACTAGCAGTTACGAGCAGTACTTC. Translated, it gives CASSQTGTSSYEQYF.

This clonotype was detected many times. The gene calls are TRBV11-2 and TRBJ1-2; a possible D gene is TRBD1 (6 bases). Germline loops: CDR1 SGHAT, CDR2 FQNNGV. The germline V and J ends were trimmed by 5 bases and 2 bases, with 12 bases remaining between them. The CDR3 is 14 residues long. The CDR3 nucleotides are TGTGCCAGCAGCCCATACAGGGAAAACTATGGCTACACCTTC. It is translated as CASSPYRENYGYTF.